These 17 T cell receptor beta chains were all obtained from the same sample, sequenced in a study of T cells in localized non-small cell lung cancer. The repertoire was sequenced with immunoSEQ multiplex PCR; TCRdb's copy has only in-frame clones and lacks some. Among under 75,000 clones listed, approximately 87% were seen once. Sequencing was performed on peripheral blood, taken before any cancer treatment. The receptors were gathered from a male donor older than 55 with stage III squamous cell lung carcinoma.

The chain carries TRBV7-2 and TRBJ2-7; 10 bases align to TRBD2. Germline V gives CDR1 SGHTA, CDR2 FQGNSA. The J segment lost 0 bases and the V segment lost 5 bases, leaving 7 bases of the junction unmatched. This CDR3 spans 16 amino acids. CDR3 in DNA: TGTGCCAGCAGCCTCGCCGGGACTAGCGTCTCCTACGAGCAGTACTTC. It translates to CASSLAGTSVSYEQYF.

The chain uses TRBV9 and TRBJ2-7; D gene uncertain. The CDR3 runs to 13 residues. Germline loops: CDR1 SGDLS, CDR2 YYNGEE. Between the trimmed V and J ends, which lost 4 bases and 1 base, there was a span of 9 bases. Written as DNA, the CDR3 is TGTGCCAGCAGCCCATTCGGATCCTACGAGCAGTACTTC. It yields the protein CASSPFGSYEQYF.

The rearrangement uses TRBV14 and TRBJ2-2; D call uncertain. The CDR3 is 15 residues long. Germline V gene sequence: CDR1 SGHDN, CDR2 FVKESK. Trimming left V 2 bases short and J 4 bases short, with 11 bases between. In DNA form, the CDR3 reads TGTGCCAGCAGCCAATGGGTCTCAAGCACCGGGGAGCTGTTTTTT. Translating gives CASSQWVSSTGELFF.

This clone was detected only a few times. The DNA of the CDR3 is TGTGCCAGCAGGACGACAGGAGGCGAGCCCCAGCATTTT. Its protein product is CASRTTGGEPQHF. This rearrangement joins TRBV6-5 to TRBJ1-5; maybe TRBD1 (6 bases). Germline V gene lookup returns CDR1 MNHEY and CDR2 SVGAGI. Trimming cost V 6 bases and J 8 bases, with 14 bases left between them. The CDR3 sequence is 13 residues long.

This chain uses TRBV10-2 with TRBJ1-2; D is ambiguous. The CDR3 is 16 amino acids. Trimming removed 3 bases at V and 3 bases at J, with 17 bases between. CDR1 WSHSY and CDR2 SAAADI come from the germline V gene. The CDR3 region is CASSEPGVEGDYGYTF. Written as DNA, the CDR3 is TGCGCCAGCAGTGAACCTGGAGTCGAAGGTGACTATGGCTACACCTTC.

The chain combines TRBV25-1 with TRBJ2-5; 9 nucleotides align to TRBD1. The germline V gene encodes CDR1 MGHDK and CDR2 SYGVNS. There are 15 residues in the CDR3. Trimming removed 8 bases from V and 0 bases from J; junction bases left unmatched: 7. The CDR3 spells CASSIRDRDQETQYF. Written as DNA, the CDR3 is TGTGCCAGCTCCATCCGGGACAGGGACCAAGAGACCCAGTACTTC.

The rearrangement joins TRBV2 to TRBJ2-2; the D is unclear. V was trimmed by 2 bases and J by 5 bases, leaving 6 bases between them. Per the germline V gene, CDR1 is SNHLY and CDR2 is FYNNEI. This CDR3 has 13 amino acids. The DNA for the CDR3 is TGTGCCAGCAGTGAATTGTGGACCGGGGAGCTGTTTTTT. It codes for CASSELWTGELFF.

This chain connects TRBV7-9 to TRBJ2-5; a weak D match, TRBD2 (5 bases). The CDR3 runs 17 residues. V was trimmed by 3 bases and J by 1 base, leaving 18 bases between them. The germline V gene has CDR1 SEHNR and CDR2 FQNEAQ (reference sequence). The CDR3 protein is CASSFHKASNVQETQYF. CDR3 DNA: TGTGCCAGCAGCTTCCACAAGGCTAGCAACGTCCAAGAGACCCAGTACTTC.

The chain couples TRBV5-6 to TRBJ1-2, with 9 bases identical to TRBD1. The germline V gene encodes CDR1 SGHDT and CDR2 YYEEEE. This CDR3 has 13 residues. The trim removed 6 bases at V and 7 bases at J, leaving 7 bases unmatched. The CDR3 protein is CASTRTGEVGYTF. The CDR3 DNA is TGTGCCAGCACCCGGACAGGGGAGGTTGGCTACACCTTC.

This clone was picked up one time. CDR3 nucleotide sequence: TGTGCCATCAGTGAGAATGGCGTCGCGAACACCGGGGAGCTGTTTTTT. It translates to CAISENGVANTGELFF. The rearrangement links TRBV10-3 to TRBJ2-2; no clear D gene. The V and J ends lost 2 bases and 0 bases respectively, with 10 bases between them. Germline CDR1 and CDR2: ENHRY and SYGVKD. The CDR3 covers 16 residues.

This chain uses TRBV6-5 with TRBJ1-3; TRBD1 agrees at 7 bases. Germline lookup yields CDR1 MNHEY and CDR2 SVGAGI. The CDR3 is made up of 14 amino acids. V was pared by 6 bases and J by 5 bases, with 7 bases of the junction left unmatched. CDR3 sequence (DNA): TGTGCCAGCAGCTCCGGGACAGCCCGAAACACCATATATTTT. This sequence encodes CASSSGTARNTIYF.

CDR3 sequence reads: CASSGRTGRANEQFF. The CDR3, as DNA: TGTGCCAGCAGCGGCAGGACAGGGAGGGCCAATGAGCAGTTCTTC. The chain is built from TRBV9 and TRBJ2-1; D is possibly TRBD1 (8 bases). Germline CDR1 is SGDLS and CDR2 is YYNGEE. Trimming left V 3 bases short and J 6 bases short, with 16 bases between. The CDR3 runs to 15 residues.

CDR3 protein: CASSLDRRSGGYTF. The CDR3 nucleotides are TGTGCCAGCAGCTTAGACCGTAGGTCGGGTGGCTACACCTTC. This rearrangement joins TRBV11-2 to TRBJ1-2; unclear D gene. Deletions cut 0 bases from V and 7 bases from J, with 12 bases between. CDR1 and CDR2 from the germline V gene are SGHAT and FQNNGV. The CDR3 is made up of 14 amino acids.

The chain recombines TRBV5-4 with TRBJ2-7, with 7 positions matching TRBD1. Trimming cost V 4 bases and J 2 bases; bases outside gene matches: 12. The CDR3 spans 16 residues. Per the germline V gene, CDR1 is SGHNT and CDR2 is YYREEE (reference sequence). CDR3 sequence: CASSPPPGQGAYEQYV. The CDR3 bases are TGTGCCAGCAGCCCACCCCCGGGCCAGGGGGCCTACGAGCAGTACGTC.

The chain couples TRBV7-2 to TRBJ1-5; D ambiguous. The V end was cut by 4 bases, the J end by 4 bases, with 5 bases between. Per the germline V gene, CDR1 is SGHTA and CDR2 is FQGNSA. CDR3 length: 12 residues. The CDR3, as DNA: TGTGCCAGCAGCTCGGGGAATCAGCCCCAGCATTTT. It translates to CASSSGNQPQHF.

The genes are TRBV6-5 and TRBJ1-2; D unclear. CDR1 MNHEY and CDR2 SVGAGI come from the germline V gene. The V and J ends lost 6 bases and 4 bases respectively, with 12 bases between them. The CDR3 contains 13 residues. The CDR3 loop reads CASRADGPYGYTF. CDR3 DNA: TGTGCCAGCAGAGCGGACGGACCCTATGGCTACACCTTC.

DNA for the CDR3: TGTGCCAGCAGTGAAGGGAATAGGAGGGGAGTTCGGCAGTACTTC. Its protein is CASSEGNRRGVRQYF. The genes are TRBV6-1 and TRBJ2-4; D possibly corresponds to TRBD2 (6 bases). Germline-derived CDR1 and CDR2 are MNHNS and SASEGT. Trimming left V 1 base short and J 13 bases short, with 20 bases between. This CDR3 is built from 15 residues.